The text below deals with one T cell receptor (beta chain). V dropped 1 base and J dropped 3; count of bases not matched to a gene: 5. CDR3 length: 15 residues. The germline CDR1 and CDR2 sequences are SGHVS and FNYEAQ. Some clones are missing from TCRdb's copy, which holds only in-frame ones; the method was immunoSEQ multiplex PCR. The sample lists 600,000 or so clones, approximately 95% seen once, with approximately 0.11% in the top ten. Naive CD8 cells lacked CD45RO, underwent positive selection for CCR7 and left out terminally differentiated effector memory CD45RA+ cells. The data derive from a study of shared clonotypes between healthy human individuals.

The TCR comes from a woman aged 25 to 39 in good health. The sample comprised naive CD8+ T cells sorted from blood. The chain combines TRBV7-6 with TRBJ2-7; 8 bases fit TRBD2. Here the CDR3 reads CASSLEPGLGYEQYF. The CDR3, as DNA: TGTGCCAGCAGCTTAGAACCGGGACTAGGCTACGAGCAGTACTTC.